This is a list of T cell receptor beta chains from one sample in a study of T-cell memory formation after mild COVID-19. TCRdb called the 5' RACE reads again in MiXCR, with one record for every CDR3 protein. The data show 550,000 to 650,000 distinct CDR3 sequences, around a sixth seen once. Sequencing was carried out using PBMCs or a T cell subset sorted from them (not recorded which). Every receptor here comes from an adult woman who had mild COVID-19 (a few samples of this study predate the infection). Cell type and time point are not known. Both conserved end residues are part of each CDR3. A D gene is named only where the DNA matches it firmly. Size tells how often a clone was seen (once, few, many) or the class of an expanded clone, and some rows leave it out.

D | J | V | size | DNA | CDR3
- | TRBJ2-1 | TRBV12-3/TRBV12-4 | - | TGTGCCAGCAGTCTGCGGTCCTCCGTGGTATACAATGAGCAGTTCTTC | CASSLRSSVVYNEQFF
TRBD2 | TRBJ2-3 | TRBV9 | few | TGTGCCAGCAGCGTAGAGGTTAGCGGGACCCCCACAGATACGCAGTATTTT | CASSVEVSGTPTDTQYF
- | TRBJ2-2 | TRBV10-3 | few | TGTGCCATCAGTGAGTCGAGCGGCAGTAGCACCGGGGAGCTGTTTTTT | CAISESSGSSTGELFF
- | TRBJ2-3 | TRBV2 | few | TGTGCCAGCGGGGTAGCGGGCACAGATACGCAGTATTTT | CASGVAGTDTQYF
- | TRBJ1-2 | TRBV12-3/TRBV12-4 | - | TGTGCCAGCAGTTTGATTCAGGCGATCTATGGCTACACCTTC | CASSLIQAIYGYTF
TRBD1 | TRBJ1-2 | TRBV15 | few | TGTGCCACCAGCAGAGATCCCCGGGACAGGGGAAGGGGCTACACCTTC | CATSRDPRDRGRGYTF
- | TRBJ2-7 | TRBV12-3/TRBV12-4 | - | TGTGCCAGCAGCCCCGAGTCCTACGAGCAGTACTTC | CASSPESYEQYF
- | TRBJ2-3 | TRBV30 | few | TGTGCCTGGAATCAGGAGTTGGGAGATACGCAGTATTTT | CAWNQELGDTQYF
- | TRBJ1-1 | TRBV6-2/TRBV6-3 | - | TGTGCCAGCAGTTACCCGGGACAGAACACTGAAGCTTTCTTT | CASSYPGQNTEAFF
- | TRBJ1-1 | TRBV7-6 | few | TGTGCCAGCAGCTTATCTGAGGGGAACACTGAAGCTTTCTTT | CASSLSEGNTEAFF